This TCR beta chain stems from a study of memory CD4+ T cells and cytomegalovirus serostatus. Study as a whole: Of the healthy Belgian adults, several were CMV seropositive and around 22 seronegative. Findings of the study overall: The CMV-associated TCR signature appears largely within the CD4+ memory repertoire. Of 150 to 200 reported CMV TCRbeta sequences, under 70 were found in memory CD4+ repertoires.

The sort gate was single viable CD3+CD4+CD8-CD45RO+ cells for memory CD4+ T cells. CD4+ T cells were isolated by positive magnetic selection. TCRdb's copy holds only in-frame clones and misses some; the assay was immunoSEQ multiplex PCR. There are about 53,000 clones in the sample; roughly three quarters occur only once, and 1% to 1.2% lies in the top ten. V was shortened by 7 bases and J by 4 bases, with 22 bases between the two germline ends. The CDR3 spans 16 residues. Germline loops: CDR1 SGHRS, CDR2 YFSETQ. With respect to this clone: The antigen is not known.

Sequencing was done on a sample of memory CD4+ T cells from blood. The gene calls are TRBV5-1 and TRBJ2-3, with D perhaps matching TRBD2 (5 bases). The sequence derives from an adult in good health and CMV-seronegative. The CDR3 here is CASSGPGKLYADTQYF. In DNA, the CDR3 is TGCGCCAGCTCGGGTCCGGGAAAACTTTATGCAGATACGCAGTATTTT.